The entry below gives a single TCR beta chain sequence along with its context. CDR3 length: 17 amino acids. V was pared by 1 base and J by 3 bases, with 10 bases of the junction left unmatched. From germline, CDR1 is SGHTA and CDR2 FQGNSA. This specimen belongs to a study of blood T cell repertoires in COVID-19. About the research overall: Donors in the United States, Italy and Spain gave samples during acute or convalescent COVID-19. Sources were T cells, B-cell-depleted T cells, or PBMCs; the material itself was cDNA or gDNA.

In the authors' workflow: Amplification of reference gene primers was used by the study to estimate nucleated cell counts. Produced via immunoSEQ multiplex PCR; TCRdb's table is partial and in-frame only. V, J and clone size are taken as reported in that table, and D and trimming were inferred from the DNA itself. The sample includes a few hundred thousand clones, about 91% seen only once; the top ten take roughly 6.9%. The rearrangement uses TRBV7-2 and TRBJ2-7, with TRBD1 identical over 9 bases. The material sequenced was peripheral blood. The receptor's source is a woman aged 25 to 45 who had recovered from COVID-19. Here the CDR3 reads CASSLERVGTGYYEQYF. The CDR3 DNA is TGTGCCAGCAGCTTAGAGCGGGTCGGGACAGGGTACTACGAGCAGTACTTC.